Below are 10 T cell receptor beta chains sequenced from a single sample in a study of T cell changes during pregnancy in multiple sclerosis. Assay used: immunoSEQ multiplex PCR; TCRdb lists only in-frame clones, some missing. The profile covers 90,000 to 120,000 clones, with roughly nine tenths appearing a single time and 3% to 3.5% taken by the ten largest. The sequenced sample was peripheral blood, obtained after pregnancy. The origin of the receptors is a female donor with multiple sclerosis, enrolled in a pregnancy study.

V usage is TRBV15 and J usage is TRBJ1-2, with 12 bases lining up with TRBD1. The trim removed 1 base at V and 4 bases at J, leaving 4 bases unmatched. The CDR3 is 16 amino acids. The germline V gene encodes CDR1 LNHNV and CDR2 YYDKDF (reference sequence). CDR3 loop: CATSRVGTGGFYGYTF. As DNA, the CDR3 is TGTGCCACCAGCAGAGTCGGGACAGGGGGCTTCTATGGCTACACCTTC.

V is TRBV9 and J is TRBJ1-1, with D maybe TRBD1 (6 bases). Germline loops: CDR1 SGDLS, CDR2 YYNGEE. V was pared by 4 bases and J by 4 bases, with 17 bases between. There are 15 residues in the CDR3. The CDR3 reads CASSPQGGGGTEAFF. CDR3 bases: TGTGCCAGCAGCCCCCAGGGAGGGGGGGGCACTGAAGCTTTCTTT.

The CDR3 spells CASSGVAGGLTDTQYF. The CDR3 DNA reads as TGCGCCAGCAGTGGTGTTGCGGGGGGCCTAACAGATACGCAGTATTTT. The gene calls are TRBV10-1 and TRBJ2-3; TRBD2 matches at 8 bases. Germline-derived CDR1 and CDR2 are WNHNN and SYGVQD (reference sequence). The trim removed 4 bases at V and 3 bases at J, leaving 9 bases unmatched. There are 16 residues in the CDR3.

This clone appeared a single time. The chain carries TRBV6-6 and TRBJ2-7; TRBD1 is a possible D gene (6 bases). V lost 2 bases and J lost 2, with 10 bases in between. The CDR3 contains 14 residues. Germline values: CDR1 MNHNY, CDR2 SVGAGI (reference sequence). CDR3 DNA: TGTGCCAGCAGTTACGGGCAGGGGACCTACGAGCAGTACTTC. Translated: CASSYGQGTYEQYF.

The CDR3 here is CASSLDPAGDYGYTF. The CDR3 DNA follows: TGTGCCAGCAGTTTAGACCCCGCGGGGGACTATGGCTACACCTTC. The rearrangement joins TRBV27 to TRBJ1-2; possibly TRBD1 for D (5 bases). V was cut by 2 bases and J by 3 bases, with 13 bases left in between. In germline, CDR1 is MNHEY, CDR2 SMNVEV (reference sequence). The CDR3 sequence is 15 residues long.

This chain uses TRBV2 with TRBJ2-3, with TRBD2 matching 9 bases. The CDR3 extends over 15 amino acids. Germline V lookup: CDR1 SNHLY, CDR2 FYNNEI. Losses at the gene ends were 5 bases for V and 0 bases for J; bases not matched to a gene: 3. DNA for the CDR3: TGTGCCAGCAGTTCTAGCGGGGATAGCACAGATACGCAGTATTTT. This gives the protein CASSSSGDSTDTQYF.

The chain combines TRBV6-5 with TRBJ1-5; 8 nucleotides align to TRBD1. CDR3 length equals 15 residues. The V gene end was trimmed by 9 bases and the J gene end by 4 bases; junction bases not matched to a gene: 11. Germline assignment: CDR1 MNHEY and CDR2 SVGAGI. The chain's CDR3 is CASLRMGQVNQPQHF. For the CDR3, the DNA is TGTGCCAGTCTACGCATGGGACAGGTAAATCAGCCCCAGCATTTT.

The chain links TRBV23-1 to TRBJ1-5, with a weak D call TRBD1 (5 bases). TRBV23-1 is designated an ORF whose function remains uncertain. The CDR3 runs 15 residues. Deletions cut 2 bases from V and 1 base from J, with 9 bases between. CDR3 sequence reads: CASSQRGSSNQPQHF. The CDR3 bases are TGCGCCAGCAGTCAAAGGGGTTCAAGCAATCAGCCCCAGCATTTT.

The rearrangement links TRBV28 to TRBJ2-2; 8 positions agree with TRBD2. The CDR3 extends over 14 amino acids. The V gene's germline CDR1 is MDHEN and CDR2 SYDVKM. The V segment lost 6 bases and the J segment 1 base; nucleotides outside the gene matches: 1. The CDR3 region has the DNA TGTGCCAGCAGGGCGGGGGGGAACACCGGGGAGCTGTTTTTT. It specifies CASRAGGNTGELFF.

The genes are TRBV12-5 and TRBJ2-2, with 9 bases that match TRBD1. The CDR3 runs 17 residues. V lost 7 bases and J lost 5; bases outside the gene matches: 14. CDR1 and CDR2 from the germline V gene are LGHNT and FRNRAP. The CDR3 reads CASARGGDRVRTGELFF. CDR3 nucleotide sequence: TGTGCTAGTGCCAGGGGAGGGGACAGGGTGAGAACCGGGGAGCTGTTTTTT. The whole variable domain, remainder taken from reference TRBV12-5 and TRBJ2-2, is DARVTQTPRHKVTEMGQEVTMRCQPILGHNTVFWYRQTMMQGLELLAYFRNRAPLDDSGMPKDRFSAEMPDATLATLKIQPSEPRDSAVYFCASARGGDRVRTGELFFGEGSRLTVL.